Presented here are 13 T cell receptor beta chains from one specimen sequenced in a study of blood T cell repertoires in COVID-19. Sequencing used immunoSEQ multiplex PCR; TCRdb keeps in-frame clones, though not all of them. The profile shows under 250,000 clones, about 87% of them singletons. The sequencing sample was made of peripheral blood. These receptors came from a woman between 25 and 40 years old with COVID-19, enrolled during active disease.

The rearrangement joins TRBV3-1 (or the pseudogene TRBV3-2) to TRBJ1-5; D is undetermined. V lost 3 bases to trimming and J lost 1 base, with 7 bases between them. Germline lookup yields CDR1 LGHDT and CDR2 YNNKEL (reference sequence). This CDR3 comprises 14 residues. The DNA of the CDR3 is TGTGCCAGCAGCCAGTTAAGCAGCAATCAGCCCCAGCATTTT. Its translation: CASSQLSSNQPQHF.

The gene calls are TRBV5-4 and TRBJ2-1; a weak D match, TRBD2 (5 bases). This CDR3 region has 13 residues. Germline V CDR1 and CDR2: SGHNT, YYREEE (reference sequence). The germline V and J ends were trimmed by 6 bases and 8 bases, with 15 bases remaining between them. For the CDR3, the DNA is TGTGCCAGCATCCCCTCGCTCGGGGATGAGCAGTTCTTC. Its translation: CASIPSLGDEQFF.

DNA for the CDR3: TGTGCCAGCAGTGAACGGTGGCTAGCGGGAATCTCCTACAATGAGCAGTTCTTC. Translation gives CASSERWLAGISYNEQFF. The chain couples TRBV2 to TRBJ2-1; 9 bases map to TRBD2. The CDR3 runs 18 residues. Per germline, CDR1 SNHLY and CDR2 FYNNEI. J gave up 0 bases and V 2 bases, and 8 bases lay outside the gene matches.

The CDR3 nucleotides are TGTGCCAGCTCACCGGACGGGACTAGCGGGGGGGTGTTGGAGACCCAGTACTTC. Protein product: CASSPDGTSGGVLETQYF. This chain links TRBV18 with TRBJ2-5, with 16 bases matching TRBD2. This CDR3 is built from 18 residues. Germline V lookup: CDR1 KGHSH, CDR2 LQKENI. The V and J ends lost 3 bases and 5 bases, in that order; junction bases with no gene match: 9.

This clone has just one count. This chain links TRBV11-3 with TRBJ2-3, with D maybe TRBD2 (5 bases). The CDR3 runs 14 residues. The germline CDR1 and CDR2 sequences are SGHNT and YENEEA. V lost 4 bases and J 4 bases, leaving 12 bases between the germline ends. The CDR3 sequence is CASSSPLRADTQYF. The DNA for the CDR3 is TGTGCCAGCAGCTCGCCCCTGAGGGCAGATACGCAGTATTTT.

This clone has only one observation. The chain joins TRBV11-2 to TRBJ2-1, with 13 bases identical to TRBD2. The CDR3 totals 19 residues. Germline V gene sequence: CDR1 SGHAT, CDR2 FQNNGV. J gave up 0 bases and V 4 bases, and 9 bases lay outside the gene matches. This CDR3 reads CASSSRGTSGASSYNEQFF. CDR3 in DNA: TGTGCCAGCAGCTCGAGGGGGACTAGCGGGGCAAGCTCCTACAATGAGCAGTTCTTC.

The chain couples TRBV3-1 (or the pseudogene TRBV3-2) to TRBJ2-2; TRBD2 aligns across 16 bases. Looked up from germline, CDR1 is LGHDT and CDR2 is YNNKEL (reference sequence). Trimming took 10 bases from V and 0 from J; bases not matched to a gene: 5. The CDR3 runs 17 residues. For the CDR3, the DNA is TGTGCCACCGCGGGGACTAGCGGGGGGGCGAACACCGGGGAGCTGTTTTTT. It encodes CATAGTSGGANTGELFF.

The chain has TRBV5-1 and TRBJ1-1; possible D gene TRBD1, 5 bases. V lost 2 bases and J 6 bases, leaving 8 bases between the germline ends. The germline V gene encodes CDR1 SGHRS and CDR2 YFSETQ. The CDR3 spans 12 residues. In nucleotides, the CDR3 is TGCGCCAGCAGCTTACAGGAATCTGAAGCTTTCTTT. Translation: CASSLQESEAFF.

The chain has TRBV2 and TRBJ2-7; 7 bases map to TRBD1. CDR1 and CDR2 from the germline V gene are SNHLY and FYNNEI. V gave up 1 base and J gave up 2 bases; unmatched junction bases: 5. CDR3 length: 15 amino acids. CDR3 nucleotide sequence: TGTGCCAGCAGTGAAGTCGGGACAGCCGCCTACGAGCAGTACTTC. It yields the protein CASSEVGTAAYEQYF.

Comments on this clone: This same CDR3 is encoded by further DNA sequences in the sample. V is TRBV7-2 and J is TRBJ2-2; the match to TRBD2 covers 9 bases. CDR3 size: 15 residues. V dropped 3 bases and J dropped 1; count of bases not matched to a gene: 0. The germline gives CDR1 SGHTA, CDR2 FQGNSA. CDR3 coding DNA: TGTGCCAGCAGCTTGACTAGCGGGAACACCGGGGAGCTGTTTTTT. Protein sequence: CASSLTSGNTGELFF.

The count of this clone is one. The chain recombines TRBV11-2 with TRBJ2-1; TRBD2 matches 12 bases. The trim removed 3 bases at V and 14 bases at J, leaving 8 bases unmatched. CDR3 length equals 14 residues. CDR1 is SGHAT and CDR2 is FQNNGV in the germline V gene. The CDR3 is CASSLGTSGWMEFF. The CDR3 region has the DNA TGTGCCAGCAGCTTGGGGACTAGCGGGTGGATGGAGTTCTTC.

The CDR3 spells CASSLEASGGETQYF. The CDR3 DNA is TGTGCCAGCAGCTTAGAGGCTAGCGGGGGAGAGACCCAGTACTTC. The chain joins TRBV7-9 to TRBJ2-5; TRBD2 matches 10 bases. From germline, CDR1 is SEHNR and CDR2 FQNEAQ (reference sequence). V dropped 1 base and J dropped 4; count of bases not matched to a gene: 3. The CDR3 has 15 amino acids.

This chain uses TRBV28 with TRBJ1-2, with 7 bases matching TRBD1. CDR1 and CDR2 from the germline V gene are MDHEN and SYDVKM. With 6 bases clipped from V and 4 bases from J, the junction kept 11 bases outside the gene matches. The CDR3 covers 15 residues. The CDR3 nucleotides read TGTGCCAGCAGCTCGGGACAGCAAACCCCCTATGGCTACACCTTC. Its translation is CASSSGQQTPYGYTF.